The clone carrying this T cell receptor (beta chain) came up a few times. What it binds is unknown. The record originates from a study of T-cell memory formation after mild COVID-19. It was 5'RACE with constant-segment primers that produced the TCR alpha and TCR beta cDNA libraries, which carried sample barcodes and UMIs. TCRdb itself ran the 5' RACE reads through MiXCR, one entry per CDR3 protein. The sample records over 70,000 distinct CDR3 sequences, around 13% being singletons. General study points: Clones contracting day 15 to 85 were balanced CD4/CD8; later expanders leaned CD4+.

Per the germline V gene, CDR1 is SGHDT and CDR2 is YYEEEE. V was pared by 0 bases and J by 5 bases, with 12 bases between. The CDR3 is made up of 14 amino acids. The source of this sequence is an adult woman who had mild COVID-19 (a few samples of this study predate the infection). Cell type and time point are not known. Sample: PBMCs or a T cell subset sorted from them (not recorded which). This sequence joins TRBV5-6 and TRBJ2-7; D unresolved. CDR3 DNA: TGTGCCAGCAGCTTGGCTCCGTTGGCTAACGAGCAGTACTTC. This gives the protein CASSLAPLANEQYF.